This T cell receptor beta chain was sequenced in a study of CD8+ T cells in alopecia areata. Overall study context: Patients received oral tofacitinib, 5 to 10 mg twice daily, for moderate-to-severe alopecia areata. Study-level points and caveats: Amid tofacitinib therapy, many expanded lesional clones stayed present in scalp and blood. Because of a solitary nonresponder, the connection of baseline CD8+ expansion to response stays uncertain.

Treatment denoted: oral pan-JAK inhibitor, 5-10 mg twice daily. Researchers gathered lesional scalp punch biopsies and peripheral blood from patients with alopecia areata. The germline gives CDR1 MGHRA, CDR2 YSYEKL. CDR3 length equals 15 residues. Trimming pared 4 bases from V and 8 bases from J, leaving 18 bases between. Concerning this clone: The antigen is undetermined.

Reverse transcribed after extraction, RNA yielded cDNA as the sequencing template. Clones were read by immunoSEQ multiplex PCR, and TCRdb kept only the in-frame ones, dropping some. The sample lists approximately 300,000 clones, 58% occurring once. The V gene is TRBV4-1, the J gene TRBJ2-1; possibly TRBD1 or TRBD2 for D (6 bases each). The TCR sequence derives from a human donor with alopecia areata. The source was CD4+ T cells sorted from blood, collected at week 24, from a patient treated with tofacitinib. This CDR3 reads CASSLADLRGDEQFF. The CDR3 DNA is TGCGCCAGCAGCCTCGCTGACTTAAGGGGGGATGAGCAGTTCTTC.